The T cell receptor beta chain described here comes from a study of T cells in Graves' hyperthyroidism and ophthalmopathy (dated by TCRdb to between 2019 and 2020). About the study as a whole: Peripheral blood was sampled at the time of initial diagnosis, prior to any treatment. To identify TCR V-J signatures that set the groups apart, the researchers used a discovery cohort of 95 to 100 patients, made up of 40 to 45 with Graves' ophthalmopathy and some 58 with stable Graves' hyperthyroidism. In addition, the study compared T-cell repertoires in thyroid tissue and in blood from several Graves' hyperthyroidism patients. The 100 discovery patients were randomly divided into training and test sets at a 7:3 ratio. According to the paper, TCR Vbeta CDR3 sequencing was carried out on 120 to 150 peripheral blood samples, which came from 40 to 45 ophthalmopathy, under 85 hyperthyroidism and about 17 progressor patients. After blood sampling, hyperthyroidism patients were treated with methimazole at a starting dose of 30 mg daily, and ophthalmopathy patients were treated with high-dose intravenous methylprednisolone. An independent validation cohort of 18 to 20 hyperthyroidism patients and 17 patients who later progressed to ophthalmopathy tested prospective prediction of ophthalmopathy.

Broader findings and caveats from the paper: In validation, progression to ophthalmopathy was predicted by the model with almost 71% sensitivity and roughly 72% specificity, a median of approximately 7.1 months before onset. Most expanded thyroid clonotypes (frequency above 0.001) were also detected in blood, suggesting blood repertoires may reflect thyroid immune responses. No statistical method was used to set the sample size in advance, and investigators knew the group allocation. A 13 V-J signature model separated ophthalmopathy from stable hyperthyroidism, with approximately 87% sensitivity and around 84% specificity in cross-validation and 80%/75% in testing.

Comments on this clonotype: What antigen it recognizes has not been identified. Nothing much larger sits one base from this clone, and base qualities are not available.

The TCR beta CDR3 regions were amplified from RNA transcripts. The TCR CDR3 was subjected to a first round of RT-PCR using the HTBI primer set and the Qiagen OneStep RT-PCR kit. The libraries were constructed in a second round of multiplex PCR and then size-selected and purified. Paired-end sequencing of the libraries was performed with 100 bp reads on an Illumina HiSeq2000. Per the original workflow: SOAPnuke was used to process the raw data, with reads discarded if the reads contained adapters or uncalled bases, had a mean Phred below 15, or lacked an exact constant-primer or identifier match. High-quality paired reads were merged with COPE v1.2.5, and unique nucleotide sequences were defined as clonotypes. Clonotypes were aligned to IMGT TRBV, TRBD and TRBJ reference segments using MiTCR v1.1. Analysis was restricted to V-J combinations with a frequency above 0.0001, which covered 99.2% of repertoires. A TCS score was defined as the ratio between F50 (clonal expansion) and ExV (chaos), using BLOSUM62-based TCRdist between CDR3 peptides within each V-J. Welch's t-statistics and random forest reduced roughly 530 V-J features to 13, which were used in a naive Bayes classifier (R e1071). TCRdb passed the public sequencing reads through fastp at Q25 and MiXCR, retaining productive beta sequences. When rows share a CDR3 protein, they turn into one entry using the most common DNA and genes. V and J calls and clone size were set by TCRdb, not the authors. This sample lists around 690,000 distinct CDR3 sequences; roughly 17% were detected once. The ten most abundant clones make up roughly a sixth of the sample.

The CDR3 has 14 amino acids, counting the end cysteine and phenylalanine. CDR3 DNA is the only sequence kept; it has 42 bases, read in frame from the first base. Via the germline V gene, CDR1 is MDHEN and CDR2 SYDVKM. V drops 7 bases and J drops 6 bases, leaving 16 bases in between. Stable Graves' hyperthyroidism was defined as no progression to ophthalmopathy during 18 months of follow-up. The hyperthyroidism patients were between 18 and 65 years old and newly diagnosed, with a disease duration of less than 2 months. Any patient with an uncontrolled infection, another autoimmune disease, pregnancy or lactation was excluded. Diagnoses were established on the basis of clinical symptoms, serum thyroxine and TRAb, thyroid ultrasound, and orbital computed tomography. Ficoll-Paque density gradient centrifugation was used to isolate PBMCs from about 10 ml of fresh peripheral blood. Trizol reagent was used to extract total RNA, and RNA quality was then checked on an Agilent 2100 Bioanalyzer.

Sequencing was done on a sample of blood. This TCR came from a man between 50 and 59 years old with Graves' hyperthyroidism. The V gene is TRBV28 and the J gene is TRBJ1-5; TRBD1 could be the D gene, as 5 bases match. The CDR3 region: CASIRLGAAQPQHF. Here is the DNA: TGTGCCAGCATTAGATTAGGGGCGGCTCAGCCCCAGCATTTT.